A selection of T cell receptor beta chains follows, all from one sample in a study of glioma-infiltrating T cells after dendritic cell vaccination. Clones were read by immunoSEQ multiplex PCR, and TCRdb kept only the in-frame ones, dropping some. In the table there are 85,000 to 95,000 clones, 70% to 90% of which are singletons. The sample was blood, taken before dendritic cell vaccination. The origin of the receptors is a human donor with glioblastoma. Both conserved end residues are part of each CDR3. D genes are given only for firm matches. Size tells how often a clone was seen (once, few, many) or the class of an expanded clone, and some rows leave it out.

d_call,clone_size,j_call,v_call,cdr3_nt,cdr3_aa
.,.,TRBJ1-1,TRBV6-6,TGTGCCAGCAGCGAGACCGGGAGGGTGGAAGCTTTCTTT,CASSETGRVEAFF
.,once,TRBJ1-4,TRBV28,TGTGCCAGCAGTTTATGGAGCGTTAATGAAAAACTGTTTTTT,CASSLWSVNEKLFF
TRBD1,once,TRBJ1-1,TRBV7-9,TGTGCCAGCAGCTCGGGACAGGGGGCCATTCCAAATGAAGCTTTCTTT,CASSSGQGAIPNEAFF
.,.,TRBJ1-1,TRBV6-6,TGTGCCAGCATCAACAGGGCTGAAGCTTTCTTT,CASINRAEAFF
TRBD1,.,TRBJ1-1,TRBV5-6,TGTGCCAGCAGCTGGGACAGGGGGAACACTGAAGCTTTCTTT,CASSWDRGNTEAFF
TRBD2,once,TRBJ2-3,TRBV30,TGTGCCTGGAGTTCTGCCGGGACTAGCTTGACAGATACGCAGTATTTT,CAWSSAGTSLTDTQYF
TRBD1,once,TRBJ2-5,TRBV25-1,TGTGCCAGCAGTGAGGGACAGGGGGCCCCAGACCAAGAGACCCAGTACTTC,CASSEGQGAPDQETQYF
.,.,TRBJ2-3,TRBV19,TGTGCCAGTAGTATAGGACAGAAGGGCACAGATACGCAGTATTTT,CASSIGQKGTDTQYF
.,once,TRBJ1-5,TRBV7-8,TGTGCCAGCAGCGACGAGAGACTAGGGGCTGGCAATCAGCCCCAGCATTTT,CASSDERLGAGNQPQHF
TRBD1,.,TRBJ1-2,TRBV6-5,TGTGCCAGCAGTTACGGGGACAGGGGGCACGGCTACACCTTC,CASSYGDRGHGYTF
TRBD2,.,TRBJ2-3,TRBV19,TGTGCCAGTAGTATGGACGGGTTAAGCGGGAGGGCCGTAAATACGCAGTATTTT,CASSMDGLSGRAVNTQYF
.,.,TRBJ1-6,TRBV4-1,TGCGCCAGCAGCCAAGATCCTGTGGCTGTGGGAGGGGGGGATTCACCCCTCCACTTT,CASSQDPVAVGGGDSPLHF
.,few,TRBJ1-2,TRBV7-9,TGTGCCAGCAGCCCTCGGGGAGAGGGAGGCTACACCTTC,CASSPRGEGGYTF
.,.,TRBJ2-7,TRBV25-1,TGTGCCAGCAGTGATAAGGGGCGGTACGAGCAGTACTTC,CASSDKGRYEQYF
.,.,TRBJ2-2,TRBV27,TGTGCCAGCAGTTTTAATTCCCCCGGGGAGCTGTTTTTT,CASSFNSPGELFF
.,.,TRBJ2-7,TRBV2,TGTGCCAGTTTAGATCGTCGGCGGATGACCTACGAGCAGTACTTC,CASLDRRRMTYEQYF
TRBD2,.,TRBJ2-2,TRBV20-1,TGCAGTGGCGGGGGGGCCGGGGAGCTGTTTTTT,CSGGGAGELFF
.,.,TRBJ2-2,TRBV5-1,TGCGCCAGCAGCACAACCAGGGTCACCGGGGAGCTGTTTTTT,CASSTTRVTGELFF
TRBD1,.,TRBJ2-1,TRBV10-1,TGCGCCACCCCGGAGACAGGGCGGGAGCAGTTCTTC,CATPETGREQFF
TRBD1,.,TRBJ2-5,TRBV9,TGTGCCAGCAGCGAGGGGGCAGGGTTTGGGGAGACCCAGTACTTC,CASSEGAGFGETQYF
TRBD2,.,TRBJ2-7,TRBV27,TGTGCCAGCAGTTTTCGGCTAGCGGGAGGGCCAAATAGTCTCTCCTACGAGCAGTACTTC,CASSFRLAGGPNSLSYEQYF
TRBD2,.,TRBJ2-1,TRBV9,TGTGCCAGCAGCGGAAGCGGGAGTGGACACAATGAGCAGTTCTTC,CASSGSGSGHNEQFF
TRBD1,.,TRBJ1-2,TRBV2,TGTGCCAGCAGCCGACAGGGTCTATACGGCTACACCTTC,CASSRQGLYGYTF
.,few,TRBJ1-5,TRBV19,TGTGCCAGTAGTCTGAACCGGGAGCAGCATTTT,CASSLNREQHF
TRBD1,once,TRBJ2-7,TRBV18,TGTGCCAGCTCACCACCGGGACAGGGATCTGGAGAGCAGTACTTC,CASSPPGQGSGEQYF
.,few,TRBJ2-7,TRBV27,TGTGCCAGCAGTTTAGGTCAGGGATACCGCTACGAGCAGTACTTC,CASSLGQGYRYEQYF
TRBD2,.,TRBJ2-3,TRBV18,TGTGCCAGCTCACCAAGGGGCGGGAGTACAGATACGCAGTATTTT,CASSPRGGSTDTQYF
TRBD1,.,TRBJ2-7,TRBV2,TGTGCCAGCAGCGACAGGGGCGTACCCTACGAGCAGTACTTC,CASSDRGVPYEQYF
TRBD1,.,TRBJ1-1,TRBV4-3,TGCGCCAGCAGCCAAGTTTCAGGGGGCCTGAACACTGAAGCTTTCTTT,CASSQVSGGLNTEAFF
.,.,TRBJ1-2,TRBV7-2,TGTGCCAGCAGTAAGGACACTTTTAACTATGGCTACACCTTC,CASSKDTFNYGYTF
TRBD2,.,TRBJ2-1,TRBV19,TGTGCCAGTAGGCCTTTGTTTGTGGCGGGAGGGCCCAGTGAGCAGTTCTTC,CASRPLFVAGGPSEQFF
TRBD2,.,TRBJ2-7,TRBV2,TGTGCCAGCAGTGCCCTAGCGGGGGGATACGAGCAGTACTTC,CASSALAGGYEQYF
TRBD1,.,TRBJ2-7,TRBV6-5,TGTGCCAGCAGTTACCAGGGACAGGGGGCCCCCTACGAGCAGTACTTC,CASSYQGQGAPYEQYF
TRBD2,.,TRBJ2-3,TRBV7-3,TGTGCCAGCAGCTTGAGCGGGAGGAGCACAGATACGCAGTATTTT,CASSLSGRSTDTQYF
TRBD1,.,TRBJ2-7,TRBV6-6,TGTGCCAGCACCCCGTCCGCCGGGACAGGGGACTACGAGCAGTACTTC,CASTPSAGTGDYEQYF
TRBD2,.,TRBJ2-7,TRBV7-8,TGTGCCAGCAGCTTGGAAACTAGCGGGAGTTGGATCTACGAGCAGTACTTC,CASSLETSGSWIYEQYF
.,.,TRBJ2-7,TRBV7-9,TGTGCCAGCAGCTCGGTCTCCTACGAGCAGTACTTC,CASSSVSYEQYF
.,.,TRBJ1-2,TRBV6-1,TGTGCCAGCAGTCCTAACAGGAGAACTAACTATGGCTACACCTTC,CASSPNRRTNYGYTF
TRBD2,.,TRBJ2-7,TRBV4-2,TGTGCCAGCAGTCCTCGTGACACTAGCGGGGCCTTGGCCGGGGAGCAGTACTTC,CASSPRDTSGALAGEQYF
TRBD1,.,TRBJ2-7,TRBV7-9,TGTGCCAGCAGCTTCGGGGACAGCCCCCGGGCTCTCTACGAGCAGTACTTC,CASSFGDSPRALYEQYF
.,.,TRBJ1-2,TRBV11-2,TGTGCCAGCAGCTTAGGGGAGGTAGGAGGCTACACCTTC,CASSLGEVGGYTF
.,.,TRBJ2-7,TRBV2,TGTGCCAGCATTATGGGGGCGGTGACCTACGAGCAGTACTTC,CASIMGAVTYEQYF
.,.,TRBJ2-2,TRBV11-2,TGTGCCAGCAGGGGCTGGTACACCGGGGAGCTGTTTTTT,CASRGWYTGELFF
TRBD1,.,TRBJ2-1,TRBV19,TGTGCCAGTAGAATCGGGACAGGGATTCACAATGAGCAGTTCTTC,CASRIGTGIHNEQFF
TRBD1,.,TRBJ2-4,TRBV4-3,TGCGCCAGCAGCCTCAACGGACAGGAAAAAAACATTCAGTACTTC,CASSLNGQEKNIQYF
TRBD1,.,TRBJ1-5,TRBV27,TGTGCCAGTGGACAGGGCAATCAGCCCCAGCATTTT,CASGQGNQPQHF
.,.,TRBJ1-3,TRBV28,TGTGCCAGCACCCTCGGACAGTCCCCCGGAAACACCATATATTTT,CASTLGQSPGNTIYF
.,.,TRBJ2-2,TRBV2,TGTGCCAGCAGTGGGACACAAACGAACACCGGGGAGCTGTTTTTT,CASSGTQTNTGELFF
.,.,TRBJ2-1,TRBV5-1,TGCGCCAGCAGCTTGGTAAGACAGTACAATGAGCAGTTCTTC,CASSLVRQYNEQFF
TRBD1,.,TRBJ2-1,TRBV10-3,TGTGCCATCAGCCCCTCCGGGACAGGCCTAAACAATGAGCAGTTCTTC,CAISPSGTGLNNEQFF
.,few,TRBJ2-7,TRBV11-2,TGTGCCAGCAGCTTACAGGGCGATGGGTACGAGCAGTACTTC,CASSLQGDGYEQYF
.,.,TRBJ1-4,TRBV7-2,TGTGCCAGCAGCTTAACAGGAGCTAATGAAAAACTGTTTTTT,CASSLTGANEKLFF